A single T cell receptor (beta chain) is shown here with its context. No antigen is known for it. A much larger clonotype is one base distant, so this may be a read error. The germline V gene encodes CDR1 SGDLS and CDR2 YYNGEE. There are 15 residues in the CDR3. These data belong to a study of T cells in Graves' hyperthyroidism and ophthalmopathy. Study-wide results and caveats: The model made its ophthalmopathy prediction, and onset followed a median around 6.5 months later.

TCR beta CDR3 sequences were amplified from RNA transcripts. Initially, a first-round RT-PCR of the TCR CDR3 employed the HTBI primer set. One entry per CDR3 protein, called by TCRdb with MiXCR from the multiplex PCR reads. This table holds 450,000 to 700,000 distinct CDR3 sequences, about 43% found once. Exclusion of a patient resulted from uncontrolled infection, other autoimmune disease, pregnancy or lactation. The diagnoses drew upon clinical symptoms, serum thyroxine and TRAb, thyroid ultrasound and orbital computed tomography. Sequences were obtained from peripheral blood or thyroid tissue (not recorded which). The clonotype originates from an adult woman with Graves' disease, either hyperthyroidism or ophthalmopathy (not recorded which). The chain employs TRBV9 and TRBJ2-7; weak D call: TRBD1 (6 bases). The CDR3 region is CASSVGGDTTYEQCF. The CDR3 DNA follows: TGTGCCAGCAGCGTAGGTGGGGACACAACATACGAGCAGTGCTTC.